These 7 T cell receptor beta chains were sequenced from one sample in a study of blood T cell repertoires in COVID-19. Data came from immunoSEQ multiplex PCR; TCRdb stores just in-frame clones and leaves some out. The table has roughly 200,000 clones, roughly 89% seen once. Sequences were obtained from PBMCs or T cells enriched from blood (not recorded which). All receptors come from a woman aged 40 to 50 with acute COVID-19.

The chain has TRBV6-6 and TRBJ2-7, with D possibly TRBD1 on 5 matching bases. The V gene's germline CDR1 is MNHNY and CDR2 SVGAGI (reference sequence). This CDR3 is built from 13 residues. Trimming took 4 bases from V and 6 from J, leaving 13 bases between them. CDR3 bases: TGTGCCAGCAGTTCAACAGGTATCGGCGAGCAGTACTTC. As protein: CASSSTGIGEQYF.

The chain carries TRBV3-1 (or the pseudogene TRBV3-2) and TRBJ2-5, with D unresolved. Trimming removed 10 bases from V and 1 base from J, with 10 bases in between. CDR1 LGHDT and CDR2 YNNKEL come from the germline V gene (reference sequence). The CDR3 is made up of 12 amino acids. The CDR3 sequence: CATEVGQETQYF. The DNA of the CDR3 is TGTGCCACCGAGGTTGGCCAAGAGACCCAGTACTTC.

The gene calls are TRBV7-8 and TRBJ2-2, with a weak D call TRBD2 (6 bases). Germline V lookup: CDR1 SGHVS, CDR2 FQNEAQ. This CDR3 has 16 residues. With 3 bases removed from V and 5 bases from J, the gap between germline ends came to 16 bases. CDR3 region: CASSFSIGGGTGELFF. The CDR3 DNA is TGTGCCAGCAGCTTCTCCATCGGGGGTGGTACCGGGGAGCTGTTTTTT.

The chain links TRBV29-1 to TRBJ2-2; 8 nucleotides agree with TRBD1. J was trimmed by 3 bases and V by 6 bases; bases with no gene match: 6. CDR1 is SQVTM and CDR2 is ANQGSEA in the germline V gene. The CDR3 extends over 14 amino acids. For the CDR3, the DNA is TGCAGCGTAAACTCAGGGGGCCACACCGGGGAGCTGTTTTTT. It yields the protein CSVNSGGHTGELFF.

This clone was counted once. The rearrangement links TRBV27 to TRBJ2-7; D is unclear. Germline CDR1 MNHEY, CDR2 SMNVEV (reference sequence). V was shortened by 3 bases and J by 0 bases, with 9 bases between the two germline ends. There are 14 residues in the CDR3. The CDR3 region has the DNA TGTGCCAGCAGTTTCGGTTCATACTCCTACGAGCAGTACTTC. This sequence encodes CASSFGSYSYEQYF.

For the CDR3, the DNA is TGTGCCAGCAGCTCTTCGACAGGGCCGAATCAGCCCCAGCATTTT. This gives the protein CASSSSTGPNQPQHF. The rearrangement joins TRBV5-4 to TRBJ1-5; 7 nucleotides agree with TRBD1. V was clipped by 3 bases and J by 4 bases; unmatched bases: 7. Germline CDR1 SGHNT, CDR2 YYREEE (reference sequence). The CDR3 has 15 amino acids.

V and J are TRBV18 and TRBJ2-1; TRBD1 agrees at 9 bases. The CDR3 sequence is 16 residues long. Germline V gene data show CDR1 as KGHSH and CDR2 as LQKENI. Unmatched junction bases numbered 11, after V lost 3 bases and J lost 8 bases. CDR3 coding DNA: TGTGCCAGCTCACCGACCTATGGGACAGGGAAGGATGAGCAGTTCTTC. Protein: CASSPTYGTGKDEQFF.